The clone carrying this T cell receptor (beta chain) occurred once. These data belong to a study of blood T cell repertoires in COVID-19. Study in general: Acute and convalescent COVID-19 samples came from the United States, Italy and Spain.

Clones were sequenced by immunoSEQ multiplex PCR, and TCRdb holds only the in-frame ones, with some missing. Of 250,000 to 400,000 clones in the sample, approximately 88% were seen once. Cohort placement rested on clinical history that participants reported themselves. Each recovered donor of Cohort 3 presented with two negative PCRs, clearance, or symptom resolution. Germline V gene data show CDR1 as MDHEN and CDR2 as SYDVKM. The CDR3 is made up of 13 amino acids. Trimming removed 6 bases from V and 5 bases from J, with 13 bases in between. This TCR derives from a man in his sixties who had recovered from COVID-19. V usage is TRBV28 and J usage is TRBJ2-5; D might be TRBD1 (6 bases). The material sequenced was PBMCs or T cells enriched from blood (not recorded which). In DNA form, the CDR3 reads TGTGCCAGCAGGTTGGACAGAGTGGAGACCCAGTACTTC. As protein: CASRLDRVETQYF.